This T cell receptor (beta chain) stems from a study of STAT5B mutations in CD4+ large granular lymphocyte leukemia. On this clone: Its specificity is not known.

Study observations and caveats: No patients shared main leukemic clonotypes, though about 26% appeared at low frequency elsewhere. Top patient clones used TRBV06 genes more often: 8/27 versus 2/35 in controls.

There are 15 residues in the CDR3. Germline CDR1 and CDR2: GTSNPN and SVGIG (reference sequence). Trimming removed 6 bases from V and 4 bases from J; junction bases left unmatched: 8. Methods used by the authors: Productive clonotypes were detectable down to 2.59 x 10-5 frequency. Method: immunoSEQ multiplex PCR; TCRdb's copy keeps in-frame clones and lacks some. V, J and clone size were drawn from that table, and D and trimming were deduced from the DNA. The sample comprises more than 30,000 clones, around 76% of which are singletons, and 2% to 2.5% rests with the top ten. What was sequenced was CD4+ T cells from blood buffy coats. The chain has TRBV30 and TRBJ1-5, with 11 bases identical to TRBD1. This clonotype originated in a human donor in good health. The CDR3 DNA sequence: TGTGCCTGTTCTTTTGGGGACAGGGGGAATCAGCCCCAGCATTTT. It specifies CACSFGDRGNQPQHF.